The rows below give T cell receptor beta chains drawn from one sample of a study of shared clonotypes between healthy human individuals. Clones were sequenced by immunoSEQ multiplex PCR, and TCRdb holds only the in-frame ones, with some missing. Counted here are approximately 600,000 clones, roughly 95% occurring once; the ten biggest clones make up over 0.1%. Sequencing input: naive CD8+ T cells sorted from blood. The receptor source for this set is a woman aged 25 to 39 in good health. Both conserved end residues are part of each CDR3. D genes are given only for firm matches. Clone sizes are given selectively: once, few, many, or a class where the clone is expanded.

>NA|TRBV9|TRBJ2-5|once
CASRGLQETQYF
TGTGCCAGCAGGGGTTTACAAGAGACCCAGTACTTC
>NA|TRBV9|TRBJ2-5|NA
CASSAHRTGSRQETQYF
TGTGCCAGCAGCGCCCACCGAACAGGGTCTAGACAAGAGACCCAGTACTTC
>TRBD2|TRBV11-2|TRBJ2-7|NA
CASSFAGVAYEQYF
TGTGCCAGCAGTTTTGCGGGGGTGGCCTACGAGCAGTACTTC
>TRBD2|TRBV27|TRBJ2-1|NA
CASSLAGGLEQFF
TGTGCCAGCAGTTTAGCGGGAGGGCTTGAGCAGTTCTTC
>NA|TRBV4-1|TRBJ1-4|once
CASSQDLLSGLNDEKLFF
TGCGCCAGCAGCCAAGATCTCCTATCGGGTCTTAACGACGAAAAACTGTTTTTT
>TRBD1|TRBV2|TRBJ1-2|NA
CASSEGQGALGYTF
TGTGCCAGCAGTGAAGGGCAGGGGGCGTTAGGCTACACCTTC
>NA|TRBV7-2|TRBJ1-2|NA
CASSFLLNYGYTF
TGTGCCAGCAGCTTCCTCTTAAACTATGGCTACACCTTC
>NA|TRBV6-1|TRBJ2-7|NA
CASRRDGAYEQYF
TGTGCCAGCAGGAGGGACGGAGCCTACGAGCAGTACTTC
>NA|TRBV5-6|TRBJ2-1|NA
CASSLGPNYNEQFF
TGTGCCAGCAGCTTGGGCCCAAACTACAATGAGCAGTTCTTC
>TRBD1|TRBV5-4|TRBJ1-2|NA
CASSDRTGDGYTF
TGTGCCAGCAGCGACCGGACAGGGGATGGCTACACCTTC
>TRBD1|TRBV27|TRBJ2-5|NA
CASSLQGQGAQTQYF
TGTGCCAGCAGTTTACAGGGACAGGGGGCCCAGACCCAGTACTTC
>NA|TRBV19|TRBJ1-1|once
CASSMVGIDTMNTEAFF
TGTGCCAGTAGTATGGTCGGGATCGACACGATGAACACTGAAGCTTTCTTT
>NA|TRBV29-1|TRBJ1-1|NA
CSALGAENTEAFF
TGCAGCGCCCTGGGGGCGGAGAACACTGAAGCTTTCTTT
>NA|TRBV4-1|TRBJ2-7|NA
CASSQVLLGEQYF
TGCGCCAGCAGCCAAGTACTCCTGGGGGAGCAGTACTTC
>NA|TRBV7-2|TRBJ2-7|NA
CASSLQPNYEQYF
TGTGCCAGCAGCTTACAGCCGAACTACGAGCAGTACTTC
>NA|TRBV10-3|TRBJ1-1|NA
CAIGRNTDEAFF
TGTGCCATCGGAAGAAATACAGACGAAGCTTTCTTT
>NA|TRBV7-6|TRBJ2-7|NA
CASSFPNRAGLVNEQYF
TGTGCCAGCAGCTTTCCCAATAGGGCCGGACTGGTCAACGAGCAGTACTTC
>NA|TRBV4-1|TRBJ2-7|NA
CASSPGRGEKSYEQYF
TGCGCCAGCAGCCCCGGAAGAGGGGAAAAATCCTACGAGCAGTACTTC
>TRBD1|TRBV27|TRBJ2-7|NA
CASSLSGRQGYEQYF
TGTGCCAGCAGTTTATCGGGCCGACAGGGCTACGAGCAGTACTTC
>NA|TRBV9|TRBJ2-1|NA
CASSPRRGLSYNEQFF
TGTGCCAGCAGCCCTCGCCGGGGACTTTCCTACAATGAGCAGTTCTTC
>TRBD2|TRBV9|TRBJ2-3|NA
CASSVELAGTDTQYF
TGTGCCAGCAGCGTAGAACTAGCGGGCACAGATACGCAGTATTTT
>TRBD1|TRBV5-4|TRBJ2-5|NA
CASSFESATGGETQYF
TGTGCCAGCAGCTTCGAAAGCGCTACAGGGGGGGAGACCCAGTACTTC
>NA|TRBV9|TRBJ2-5|NA
CASSPTRGQSQETQYF
TGTGCCAGCAGCCCAACCCGCGGACAGTCCCAAGAGACCCAGTACTTC
>NA|TRBV2|TRBJ2-7|NA
CASSEGKGLRNEQYF
TGTGCCAGCAGTGAAGGAAAAGGATTGAGGAACGAGCAGTACTTC
>NA|TRBV5-4|TRBJ2-6|NA
CASSSYLDSVNSGANVLTF
TGTGCCAGCAGCTCGTACTTGGACAGTGTAAACTCTGGGGCCAACGTCCTGACTTTC
>NA|TRBV25-1|TRBJ2-7|NA
CASSEESSYEQYF
TGTGCCAGCAGTGAGGAGAGCTCCTACGAGCAGTACTTC
>TRBD1|TRBV27|TRBJ2-7|NA
CASRRGPGQPLVEQYF
TGTGCCAGCAGACGGGGACCGGGACAGCCGTTGGTAGAGCAGTACTTC
>TRBD2|TRBV2|TRBJ2-1|NA
CASGLAEYNEQFF
TGTGCCAGCGGACTAGCGGAGTACAATGAGCAGTTCTTC
>NA|TRBV15|TRBJ1-1|NA
CATTYRTGNTEAFF
TGTGCCACCACCTACCGAACAGGGAACACTGAAGCTTTCTTT
>TRBD2|TRBV28|TRBJ2-3|NA
CASSSKRERTDTQYF
TGTGCCAGCAGTTCTAAGCGGGAGCGGACAGATACGCAGTATTTT
>NA|TRBV25-1|TRBJ1-1|NA
CASSAGRYTEAFF
TGTGCCAGCAGTGCTGGTAGGTACACTGAAGCTTTCTTT
>NA|TRBV6-6|TRBJ2-1|once
CASSYSQGRSYNEQFF
TGTGCCAGCAGTTACTCACAGGGAAGGTCCTACAATGAGCAGTTCTTC
>NA|TRBV11-2|TRBJ2-3|NA
CASSLTFGEADTQYF
TGTGCCAGCAGCCTAACATTTGGGGAGGCAGATACGCAGTATTTT
>TRBD2|TRBV27|TRBJ2-1|NA
CASRASGKYNEQFF
TGTGCCAGCAGGGCTAGCGGGAAGTACAATGAGCAGTTCTTC
>TRBD2|TRBV7-8|TRBJ2-1|NA
CASSFPLAGGKIDEQFF
TGTGCCAGCAGCTTTCCCCTAGCGGGAGGGAAGATCGATGAGCAGTTCTTC
>NA|TRBV27|TRBJ2-7|NA
CASSFRGVVGYEQYF
TGTGCCAGCAGTTTCAGGGGTGTTGTGGGCTACGAGCAGTACTTC
>NA|TRBV19|TRBJ1-5|NA
CASSIGRDWMTQHF
TGTGCCAGTAGTATCGGGAGGGATTGGATGACCCAGCATTTT
>NA|TRBV28|TRBJ1-1|NA
CASGGQYTEAFF
TGTGCCAGTGGGGGCCAGTACACTGAAGCTTTCTTT
>TRBD1|TRBV9|TRBJ2-3|NA
CASSTRQGSTDTQYF
TGTGCCAGCAGCACCCGACAGGGAAGCACAGATACGCAGTATTTT
>NA|TRBV18|TRBJ2-7|NA
CASSPGTEQYF
TGTGCCAGCTCACCGGGTACCGAGCAGTACTTC
>NA|TRBV10-2|TRBJ1-5|once
CASSETPGGNQPQHF
TGCGCCAGCAGTGAGACGCCAGGGGGCAATCAGCCCCAGCATTTT
>TRBD1|TRBV28|TRBJ1-5|NA
CASSILQGRQPQHF
TGTGCCAGCAGCATCCTACAGGGGCGGCAGCCCCAGCATTTT